This T cell receptor beta chain stems from a study of T cell repertoires in cytomegalovirus infection. Study information: The public TCR beta signatures pointed to both CMV infection and matching HLA type. Study results and caveats: Accumulated public TCR beta family frequency recognized individuals carrying CMV together with the relevant HLA. Clonotypes of TCR beta that were HLA-C-restricted and CMV-specific dominated the ex vivo response.

This clonotype was detected only a few times. Its antigen remains unknown. TCRdb re-analysed the reads in MiXCR, keeping a single row per CDR3 protein. The table records around 530,000 distinct CDR3 sequences, 16% of them present only once. Germline V gives CDR1 DFQATT, CDR2 SNEGSKA (reference sequence). The CDR3 consists of 15 residues. V lost 1 base and J lost 6; bases outside the gene matches: 5. This chain links TRBV20-1 with TRBJ1-6; 8 bases line up with TRBD1. The receptor comes from a human donor in good health (CMV status not recorded). Some clones in this sample may be carry-over from other donors' samples. Material: CD8+ T cells from PBMCs. CDR3 sequence reads: CSARALGQGNSPLHF. Here the CDR3 DNA reads TGCAGTGCTAGAGCCCTAGGACAGGGTAATTCACCCCTCCACTTT.